This entry describes one T cell receptor beta chain. Its antigen remains undetermined. The input lacks base qualities; no much larger clone sits a single base away. This sample was included in a study of vaccination and CD4 T cells after COVID-19 (dated by TCRdb to 2021 to 2024). Regarding the research as a whole: The convalescent cohort comprised six males and four females, including two Hispanic individuals, seven Caucasians, two Asians and one multiracial person. Each participant got two doses of either the Pfizer-BioNTech BNT162b2 vaccine (n=8) or the Moderna mRNA-1273 vaccine (n=2). Post-COVID blood samples from convalescent patients were collected a median of approximately 100 days after diagnosis, with a range of 35 to 161 days. The time from the second vaccine dose to post-vaccine blood sampling had a median of around 72 days and ranged from about 12 to 241 days. For stimulating the cultures, overlapping spike peptide pools were used, derived from SARS-CoV-2 as well as from the common cold coronaviruses HCoV-NL63, HCoV-OC43 and HCoV-229E. In control cultures, a CEFX viral epitope pool was used as positive control, an HIV-1 Nef peptide pool was used as negative control, or no peptide was added. The spike-specific CD4+ TCR repertoire was compared before and after mRNA vaccination in approximately ten COVID-19 convalescent patients and a few infection-naive healthy vaccine recipients. An earlier paper using these donors assessed, at the TCR clonotype level, memory CD4+ T cell crossreactivity between SARS-CoV-2 and common cold coronavirus spike proteins. General findings and caveats noted by the study authors: The study included relatively few convalescent patients and did not analyze early timepoints after natural infection. The median number of SARS-CoV-2-reactive clonotypes rose from around 22 after infection to roughly 38 after vaccination, but the change was not significant. Among convalescent patients, a median roughly 84% of the SARS-CoV-2-reactive clones seen after vaccination appeared only after vaccination, which suggests priming specific to the vaccine. In convalescent patients, nearly all vaccine-specific clones (304 of 307) were found to be mono-reactive for SARS-CoV-2 spike rather than cross-reactive with common cold coronaviruses.

The treatment or condition tag for this specimen amounts to: approximately 9-day PBMC culture with coronavirus spike peptide pools or control peptides (ViraFEST assay). CD4+ T cells from unexposed donors were collected before the COVID-19 pandemic (2011-2018). The study used the ViraFEST assay, which expanded antigen-specific T cells with peptide pools and then identified expanded clonotypes by TCR sequencing. Each well held 2.2 million or so PBMCs cultured with around 10 ug/ml peptide pools in IMDM containing approximately 5% human AB serum and around 10 IU/ml IL-2. Half of the culture medium was replaced with fresh IL-2-containing medium on days 3 and 7. After around 11 days of culture, CD4+ T cells were isolated by negative selection with the EasySep CD4+ T cell isolation kit. As cell number allowed, CD4+ T cells from unexposed donors were tested for reactivity to SARS-CoV-2 S and N and to four common cold coronavirus spike pools. PBMCs were separated from whole blood using Ficoll-Paque Plus gradient centrifugation and then either used fresh or cryopreserved at -140C. Culture conditions were generally each tested in triplicate wells. The leukapheresis product for the unexposed donors was obtained through commercial purchase.

From the cysteine through the phenylalanine, the CDR3 covers 14 amino acids. The CDR3 DNA has 42 bases and is translated from base 1. V has 3 bases trimmed and J has 3 bases trimmed; junction bases matching no gene number 4. From a lookup of the germline V gene (reference sequence), CDR1 and CDR2 are DFQATT and SNEGSKA. The method behind the library was PCR. At the Johns Hopkins FTIC core, DNA from the cultured CD4+ T cells underwent TCR sequencing with the Oncomine TCR Beta short-read assay. The QIAamp micro DNA kit was used to extract genomic DNA from the cultured CD4+ T cells. Oncomine TCR Beta libraries from cultured CD4+ T cells were pooled with unique dual indexes and sequenced on an Illumina iSeq 100. As for how the authors treated the data: Non-productive sequences were filtered out, and CDR3s that did not start with C, did not end with F or W, or were shorter than 7 amino acids were discarded. The MANAFEST web application was used to identify antigen-specific clonotypes by comparing peptide-stimulated wells against reference wells and other culture wells. To be called positive, a clone needed an FDR below 0.05, an odds ratio above 5, and a productive frequency above 0.1% in at least two of three replicate wells. Clonotypes that were significantly expanded in both SARS-CoV-2 spike wells and at least one common cold coronavirus spike condition were defined as cross-reactive. Using R version 3.6.1, CDR3 homology was evaluated through Levenshtein distances (stringdist) along with unrooted phylogenetic trees (ape). TCRdb applied fastp at Q25 and MiXCR to the public reads, then kept only in-frame beta chains. Merged by CDR3 protein, the rows form single entries marked with the most common genes and DNA. The V and J calls here are based on TCRdb, not the publication. The sample records roughly 4,200 distinct CDR3 sequences, 71% of which are singletons. The ten top clones hold 37% of the sample.

This receptor was obtained from a human donor in good health. Sequencing was performed on CD4+ T cells from blood, cultured in vitro. The sequence links TRBV20-1 to TRBJ2-2; 7 middle bases align to TRBD1. For the CDR3, the sequence is CSARVDRDTGELFF. The nucleotide sequence reads TGCAGTGCTAGGGTAGACAGGGACACCGGGGAGCTGTTTTTT.